This passage covers 5 T cell receptor beta chains from one sample sequenced in a study of T cells expressing NK-cell markers. TCRdb reanalyzed the 5' RACE reads, giving one entry per CDR3 protein sequence and no DNA. Its table lists 500,000 to 700,000 distinct CDR3 sequences. Sequencing was carried out using blood T cells: a sorted CD56 or NKG2C T cell subset, CD4+ or CD8+ T cells, or bulk PBMC T cells (not recorded which). These receptors originate from a man younger than 35 in good health.

V usage is TRBV29-1 and J usage is TRBJ2-2. Germline V lookup: CDR1 SQVTM, CDR2 ANQGSEA. The CDR3 consists of 13 residues. The CDR3 reads CSVGLLNTGELFF.

The chain links TRBV18 to TRBJ2-7; absent DNA, TCRdb's TRBD2 call cannot be checked. The CDR3 covers 15 residues. Germline assignment: CDR1 KGHSH and CDR2 LQKENI. CDR3 amino acids: CASSPGTSGGTEQYF.

The V and J genes are TRBV12-3 or TRBV12-4 and TRBJ2-1. This CDR3 has 15 residues. This CDR3 is CASSQTGLGYNEQFF.

The chain is built from TRBV12-3 or TRBV12-4 and TRBJ2-1; TCRdb's D call, TRBD1, is unchecked because there is no DNA. The CDR3 is 13 residues long. Here the CDR3 reads CASSLLVKGVGFF.

The rearrangement links TRBV5-1 to TRBJ1-1; without DNA, the TCRdb call of TRBD1 cannot be checked. The CDR3 has 13 residues. CDR1 is SGHRS, CDR2 YFSETQ, per germline. CDR3 region: CASSQQVGTEAFF.